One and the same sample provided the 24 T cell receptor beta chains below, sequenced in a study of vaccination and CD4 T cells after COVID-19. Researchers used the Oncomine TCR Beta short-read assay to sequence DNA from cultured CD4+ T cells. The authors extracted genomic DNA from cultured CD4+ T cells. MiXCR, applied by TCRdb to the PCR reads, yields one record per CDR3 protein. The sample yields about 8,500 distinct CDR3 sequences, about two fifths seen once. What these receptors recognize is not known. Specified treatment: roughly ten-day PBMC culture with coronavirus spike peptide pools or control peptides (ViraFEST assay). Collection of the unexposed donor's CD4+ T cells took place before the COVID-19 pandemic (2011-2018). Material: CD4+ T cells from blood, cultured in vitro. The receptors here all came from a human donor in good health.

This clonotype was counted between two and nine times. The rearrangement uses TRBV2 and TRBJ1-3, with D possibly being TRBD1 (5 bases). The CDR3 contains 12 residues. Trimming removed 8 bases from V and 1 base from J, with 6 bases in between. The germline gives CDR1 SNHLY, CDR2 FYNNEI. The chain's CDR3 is CASGGSGNTIYF. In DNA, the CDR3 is TGTGCCAGCGGGGGGTCTGGAAACACCATATATTTT.

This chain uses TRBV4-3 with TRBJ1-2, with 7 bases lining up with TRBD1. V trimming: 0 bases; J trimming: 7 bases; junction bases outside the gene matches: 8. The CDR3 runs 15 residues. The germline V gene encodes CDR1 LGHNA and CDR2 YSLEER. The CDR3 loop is CASSQDSSAGGGYTF. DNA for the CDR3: TGCGCCAGCAGCCAAGATAGTTCTGCAGGGGGTGGCTACACCTTC.

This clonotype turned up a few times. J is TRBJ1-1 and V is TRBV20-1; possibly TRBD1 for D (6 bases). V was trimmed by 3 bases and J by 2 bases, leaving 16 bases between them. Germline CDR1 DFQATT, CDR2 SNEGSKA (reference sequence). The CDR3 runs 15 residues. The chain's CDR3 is CSASRPWGANTEAFF. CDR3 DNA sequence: TGCAGTGCTAGCCGCCCGTGGGGGGCTAACACTGAAGCTTTCTTT.

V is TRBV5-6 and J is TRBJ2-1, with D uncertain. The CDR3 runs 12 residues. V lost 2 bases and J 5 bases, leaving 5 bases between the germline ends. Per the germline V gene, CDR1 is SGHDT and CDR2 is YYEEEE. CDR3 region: CASSFRDNEQFF. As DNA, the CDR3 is TGTGCCAGCAGCTTCCGAGACAATGAGCAGTTCTTC.

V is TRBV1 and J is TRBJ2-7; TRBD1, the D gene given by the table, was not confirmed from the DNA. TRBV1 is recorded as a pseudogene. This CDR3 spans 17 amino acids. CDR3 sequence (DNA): TGCACCAGCAGCCAAGATCCCGGGACAGGGAAATCCTACGAGCAGTACTTC. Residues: CTSSQDPGTGKSYEQYF.

The DNA for the CDR3 is TGTGCCAGCGCCCACCGGACAGAAGAAGCTTTCTTT. Its translation: CASAHRTEEAFF. This chain links TRBV5-4 with TRBJ1-1, with D possibly matching TRBD1 (6 bases). The CDR3 consists of 12 residues. Germline CDR1 SGHNT, CDR2 YYREEE (reference sequence). V dropped 7 bases and J dropped 8 bases, with 15 bases sitting between them. The full variable domain, completed using reference TRBV5-4 and TRBJ1-1, is ETGVTQSPTHLIKTRGQQVTLRCSSQSGHNTVSWYQQALGQGPQFIFQYYREEENGRGNFPPRFSGLQFPNYSSELNVNALELDDSALYLCASAHRTEEAFFGQGTRLTVV.

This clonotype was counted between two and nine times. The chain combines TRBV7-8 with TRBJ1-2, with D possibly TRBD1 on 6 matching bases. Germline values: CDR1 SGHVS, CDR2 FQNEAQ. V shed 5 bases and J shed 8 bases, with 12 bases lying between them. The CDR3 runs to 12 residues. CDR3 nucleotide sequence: TGTGCCAGCAGCCCACAGGGAAGAGGCTACACCTTC. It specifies CASSPQGRGYTF.

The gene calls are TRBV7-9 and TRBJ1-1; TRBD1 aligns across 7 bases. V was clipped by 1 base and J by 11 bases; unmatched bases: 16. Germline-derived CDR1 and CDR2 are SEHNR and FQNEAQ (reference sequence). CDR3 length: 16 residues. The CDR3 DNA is TGTGCCAGCAGCTTAGTTTCCCGGGACAGTCGCCATAGGGCTTTCTTT. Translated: CASSLVSRDSRHRAFF.

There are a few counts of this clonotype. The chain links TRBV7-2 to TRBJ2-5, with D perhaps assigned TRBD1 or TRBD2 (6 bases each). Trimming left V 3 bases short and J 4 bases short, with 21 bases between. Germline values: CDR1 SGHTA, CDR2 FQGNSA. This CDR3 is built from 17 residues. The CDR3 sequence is CASSLGWARGPRETQYF. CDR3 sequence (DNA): TGTGCCAGCAGCTTGGGGTGGGCCCGGGGGCCCAGAGAGACCCAGTACTTC.

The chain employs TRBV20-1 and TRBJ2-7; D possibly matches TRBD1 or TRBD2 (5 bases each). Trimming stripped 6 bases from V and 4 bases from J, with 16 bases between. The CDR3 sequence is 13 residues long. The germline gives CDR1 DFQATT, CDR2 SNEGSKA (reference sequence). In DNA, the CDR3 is TGCAGTGCGAACTCCGGGACCAGTTACGAGCAGTACTTC. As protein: CSANSGTSYEQYF.

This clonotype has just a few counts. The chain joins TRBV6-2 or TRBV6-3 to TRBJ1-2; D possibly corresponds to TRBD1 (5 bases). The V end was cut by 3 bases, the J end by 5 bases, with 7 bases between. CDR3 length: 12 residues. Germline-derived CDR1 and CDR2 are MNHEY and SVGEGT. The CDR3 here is CASSYRQYGYTF. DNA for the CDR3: TGTGCCAGCAGTTATCGACAGTATGGCTACACCTTC.

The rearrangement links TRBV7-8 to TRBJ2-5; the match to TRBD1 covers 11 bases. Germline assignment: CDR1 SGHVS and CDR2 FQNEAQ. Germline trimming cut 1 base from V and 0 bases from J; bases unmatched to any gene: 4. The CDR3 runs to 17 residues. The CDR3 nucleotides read TGTGCCAGCAGCTTAGTCGGGACAGGGGGAAACCAAGAGACCCAGTACTTC. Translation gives CASSLVGTGGNQETQYF.

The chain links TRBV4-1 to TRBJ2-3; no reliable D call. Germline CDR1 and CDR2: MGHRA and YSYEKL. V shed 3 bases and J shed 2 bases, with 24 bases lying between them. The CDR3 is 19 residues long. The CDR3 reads CASSQRPAVEEMITDTQYF. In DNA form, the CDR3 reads TGCGCCAGCAGCCAGAGGCCGGCGGTTGAGGAGATGATCACAGATACGCAGTATTTT.

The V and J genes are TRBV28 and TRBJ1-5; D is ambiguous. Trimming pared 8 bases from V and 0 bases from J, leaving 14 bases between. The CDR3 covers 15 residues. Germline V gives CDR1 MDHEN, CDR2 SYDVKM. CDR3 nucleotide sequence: TGTGCCAGCCAGTCGGGTACCTATAGCAATCAGCCCCAGCATTTT. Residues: CASQSGTYSNQPQHF.

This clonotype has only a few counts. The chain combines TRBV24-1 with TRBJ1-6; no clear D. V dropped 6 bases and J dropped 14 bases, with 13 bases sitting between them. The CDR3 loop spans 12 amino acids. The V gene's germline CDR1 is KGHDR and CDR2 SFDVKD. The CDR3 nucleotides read TGTGCCACCAGTTCTTCAAGTGGGTCCCTCCACTTT. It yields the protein CATSSSSGSLHF.

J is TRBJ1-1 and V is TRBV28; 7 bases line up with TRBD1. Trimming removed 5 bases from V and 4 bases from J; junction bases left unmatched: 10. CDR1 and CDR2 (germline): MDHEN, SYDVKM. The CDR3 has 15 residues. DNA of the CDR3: TGTGCCAGCAGTCCCCCGACAGGGTGGAGCACTGAAGCTTTCTTT. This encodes CASSPPTGWSTEAFF.

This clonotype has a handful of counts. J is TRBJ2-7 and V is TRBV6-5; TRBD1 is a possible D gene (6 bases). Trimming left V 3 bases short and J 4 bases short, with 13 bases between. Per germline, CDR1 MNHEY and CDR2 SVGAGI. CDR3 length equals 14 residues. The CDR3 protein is CASSYEAGDYEQYF. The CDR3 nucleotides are TGTGCCAGCAGTTATGAGGCAGGGGATTACGAGCAGTACTTC.

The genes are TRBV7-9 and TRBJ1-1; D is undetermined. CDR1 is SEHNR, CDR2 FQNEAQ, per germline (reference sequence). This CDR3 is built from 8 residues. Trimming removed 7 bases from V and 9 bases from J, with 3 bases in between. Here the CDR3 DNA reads TGTGCCAGCACCCAAGCTTTCTTT. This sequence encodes CASTQAFF. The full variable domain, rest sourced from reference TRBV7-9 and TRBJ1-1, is DTGVSQNPRHKITKRGQNVTFRCDPISEHNRLYWYRQTLGQGPEFLTYFQNEAQLEKSRLLSDRFSAERPKGSFSTLEIQRTEQGDSAMYLCASTQAFFGQGTRLTVV.

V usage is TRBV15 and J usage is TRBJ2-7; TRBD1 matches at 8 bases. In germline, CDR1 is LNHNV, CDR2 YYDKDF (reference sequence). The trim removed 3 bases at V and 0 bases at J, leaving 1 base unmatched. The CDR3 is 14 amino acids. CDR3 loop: CATSRDRVSYEQYF. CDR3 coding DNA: TGTGCCACCAGCAGGGACAGGGTCTCCTACGAGCAGTACTTC. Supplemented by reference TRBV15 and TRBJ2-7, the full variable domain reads DAMVIQNPRYQVTQFGKPVTLSCSQTLNHNVMYWYQQKSSQAPKLLFHYYDKDFNNEADTPDNFQSRRPNTSFCFLDIRSPGLGDTAMYLCATSRDRVSYEQYFGPGTRLTVT.

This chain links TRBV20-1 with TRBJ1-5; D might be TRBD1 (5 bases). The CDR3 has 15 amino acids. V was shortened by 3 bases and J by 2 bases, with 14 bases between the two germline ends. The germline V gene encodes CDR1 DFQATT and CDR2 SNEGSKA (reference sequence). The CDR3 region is CSARAGTEGNQPQHF. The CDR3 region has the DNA TGCAGTGCTAGGGCCGGGACTGAAGGCAATCAGCCCCAGCATTTT.

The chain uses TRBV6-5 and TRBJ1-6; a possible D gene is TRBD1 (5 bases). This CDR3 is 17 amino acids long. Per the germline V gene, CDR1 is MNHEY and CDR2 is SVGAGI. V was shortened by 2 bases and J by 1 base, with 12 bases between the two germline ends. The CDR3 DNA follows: TGTGCCAGCAGTTACCGAGGGGAGGCGTCCTATAATTCACCCCTCCACTTT. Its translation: CASSYRGEASYNSPLHF.

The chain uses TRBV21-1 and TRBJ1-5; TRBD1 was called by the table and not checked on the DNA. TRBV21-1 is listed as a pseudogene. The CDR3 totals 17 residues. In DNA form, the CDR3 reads TGTGCCATTTCGATCCGGGACAGCTGGGAGAGCAATCAGCCCCAGCATTTT. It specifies CAISIRDSWESNQPQHF.

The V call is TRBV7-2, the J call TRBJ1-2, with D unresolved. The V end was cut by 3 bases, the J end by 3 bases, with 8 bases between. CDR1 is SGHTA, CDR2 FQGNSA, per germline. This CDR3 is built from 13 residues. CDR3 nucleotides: TGTGCCAGCAGCTTTCGGGGAGACTATGGCTACACCTTC. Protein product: CASSFRGDYGYTF.

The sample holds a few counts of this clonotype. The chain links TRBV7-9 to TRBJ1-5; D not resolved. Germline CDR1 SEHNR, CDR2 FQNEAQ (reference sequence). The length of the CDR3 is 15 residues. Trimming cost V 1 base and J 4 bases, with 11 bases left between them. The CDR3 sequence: CASSLGLDLNQPQHF. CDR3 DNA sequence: TGTGCCAGCAGCTTAGGTTTAGATCTAAATCAGCCCCAGCATTTT. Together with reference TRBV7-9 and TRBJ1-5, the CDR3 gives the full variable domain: DTGVSQNPRHKITKRGQNVTFRCDPISEHNRLYWYRQTLGQGPEFLTYFQNEAQLEKSRLLSDRFSAERPKGSFSTLEIQRTEQGDSAMYLCASSLGLDLNQPQHFGDGTRLSIL.